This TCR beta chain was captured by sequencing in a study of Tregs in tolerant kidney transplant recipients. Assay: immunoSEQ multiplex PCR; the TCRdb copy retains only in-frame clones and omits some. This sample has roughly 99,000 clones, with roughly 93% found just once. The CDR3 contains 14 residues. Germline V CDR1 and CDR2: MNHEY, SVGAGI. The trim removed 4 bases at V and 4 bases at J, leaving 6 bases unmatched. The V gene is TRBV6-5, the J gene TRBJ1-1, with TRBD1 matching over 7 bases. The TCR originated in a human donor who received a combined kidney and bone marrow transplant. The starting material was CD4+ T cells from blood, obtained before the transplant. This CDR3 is CASSSGQLSTEAFF. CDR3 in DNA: TGTGCCAGCAGTTCGGGACAGTTGAGCACTGAAGCTTTCTTT.